The clone carrying this T cell receptor beta chain was detected ten times or more. TCRdb redid the calling of the RACE reads with MiXCR, one entry per CDR3 protein. The sample comprises 95,000 to 130,000 distinct CDR3 sequences, over 10% of which are singletons, and over 1.1% rests with the top ten. The time point: patch test 1, 2 weeks after DPC sensitization. The treatment denotes: therapeutic diphenylcyclopropenone sensitization with weekly scalp DPC. This entry is derived from a study of human T cells and chemical hapten exposure. V lost 1 base to trimming and J lost 5 bases, with 11 bases between them. This CDR3 contains 14 residues.

The sample here was whole blood, taken in connection with sensitization to the hapten diphenylcyclopropenone (DPC). The J gene is TRBJ2-5, the V gene TRBV12-3 or TRBV12-4; D is unclear. The source of this sequence is a woman between 45 and 60 years old with alopecia areata. Some clones in this sample may be carry-over from other donors' samples. Written as DNA, the CDR3 is TGTGCCAGCAGTTTAGGGGATGGAGCGGAGACCCAGTACTTC. This encodes CASSLGDGAETQYF.